The TCR beta chain described here comes from a study of cytomegalovirus exposure and HLA in healthy donors. Per germline, CDR1 SGDLS and CDR2 YYNGEE. Trimming took 2 bases from V and 4 from J; bases not matched to a gene: 2. The CDR3 totals 15 residues. Both 60 Vbeta primers and 13 Jbeta primers went into the PCR. The repertoire was sequenced with immunoSEQ multiplex PCR; TCRdb's copy has only in-frame clones and lacks some. The sample shows around 100,000 clones, around 77% of them seen only once. The TCR comes from a woman between 25 and 40 years old in good health and CMV-seropositive. The V gene is TRBV9, the J gene TRBJ2-3, with 12 bases aligning to TRBD1. The specimen sequenced was PBMCs. CDR3 amino acids: CASSVGTGGADTQYF. CDR3 DNA sequence: TGTGCCAGCAGCGTGGGGACAGGGGGCGCAGATACGCAGTATTTT.